Below are 18 T cell receptor beta chains sequenced from a single sample in a study of cytomegalovirus exposure and HLA in healthy donors. Libraries were prepared by immunoSEQ multiplex PCR; TCRdb keeps only in-frame clonotypes and omits some of them. The sample includes about 160,000 clones, less than 90% of them seen just once. Material for sequencing was PBMCs. The source of these receptors is a man aged 30 to 45 in good health and CMV-seropositive.

This chain connects TRBV27 to TRBJ2-5; 11 bases are a match to TRBD1. V was clipped by 2 bases and J by 0 bases; unmatched bases: 5. The CDR3 totals 17 residues. Germline V gene data show CDR1 as MNHEY and CDR2 as SMNVEV (reference sequence). The CDR3 sequence is CASSLVWDRGYQETQYF. CDR3 nucleotides: TGTGCCAGCAGTTTAGTCTGGGACAGGGGGTACCAAGAGACCCAGTACTTC.

This clone has just one count. The rearrangement uses TRBV6-1 and TRBJ1-3, with a tentative D call TRBD1 (6 bases). CDR1 and CDR2 (germline): MNHNS, SASEGT. Trimming left V 5 bases short and J 1 base short, with 9 bases between. The length of the CDR3 is 14 residues. The CDR3 loop is CASSTGHSGNTIYF. Here the CDR3 DNA reads TGTGCCAGCAGTACAGGGCATTCTGGAAACACCATATATTTT.

V is TRBV5-6 and J is TRBJ1-1; possible D gene TRBD1, 5 bases. V was cut by 2 bases and J by 0 bases, with 8 bases left in between. This CDR3 contains 14 residues. The germline V gene has CDR1 SGHDT and CDR2 YYEEEE. CDR3 bases: TGTGCCAGCAGCTTTCAGGGTGTGAACACTGAAGCTTTCTTT. This gives the protein CASSFQGVNTEAFF.

V gene TRBV18 combines with J gene TRBJ2-6; 11 positions agree with TRBD2. Germline trimming cut 3 bases from V and 4 bases from J; bases unmatched to any gene: 11. The length of the CDR3 is 19 residues. Germline CDR1 is KGHSH and CDR2 is LQKENI. CDR3 sequence reads: CASSPPGLAVSTGANVLTF. The DNA for the CDR3 is TGTGCCAGCTCACCTCCGGGACTAGCGGTTTCCACCGGGGCCAACGTCCTGACTTTC. The variable domain in full, with the rest retrieved from reference TRBV18 and TRBJ2-6, is NAGVMQNPRHLVRRRGQEARLRCSPMKGHSHVYWYRQLPEEGLKFMVYLQKENIIDESGMPKERFSAEFPKEGPSILRIQQVVRGDSAAYFCASSPPGLAVSTGANVLTFGAGSRLTVL.

The chain recombines TRBV25-1 with TRBJ2-1, with a weak D call TRBD2 (6 bases). Germline CDR1 reads MGHDK; CDR2 reads SYGVNS. The V and J ends lost 3 bases and 7 bases respectively, with 19 bases between them. This CDR3 is built from 16 residues. The CDR3 nucleotides are TGTGCCAGCAGTGACCTTACTAGGGTGGGGAGGAATGAGCAGTTCTTC. It is translated as CASSDLTRVGRNEQFF.

This chain uses TRBV2 with TRBJ2-3; D is uncertain. Germline-derived CDR1 and CDR2 are SNHLY and FYNNEI. V lost 3 bases to trimming and J lost 4 bases, with 8 bases between them. The CDR3 totals 13 residues. The CDR3 spells CASSDSRADTQYF. The CDR3 region has the DNA TGTGCCAGCAGTGATTCCCGGGCAGATACGCAGTATTTT. Full variable domain (remainder filled in from reference TRBV2 and TRBJ2-3): EPEVTQTPSHQVTQMGQEVILRCVPISNHLYFYWYRQILGQKVEFLVSFYNNEISEKSEIFDDQFSVERPDGSNFTLKIRSTKLEDSAMYFCASSDSRADTQYFGPGTRLTVL.

The J gene is TRBJ1-5, the V gene TRBV19, with 7 positions matching TRBD1. This CDR3 has 17 amino acids. With V trimmed by 2 bases and J by 0 bases, 7 bases remained unmatched. The V gene's germline CDR1 is LNHDA and CDR2 SQIVND (reference sequence). CDR3 region: CASSISSGTDSNQPQHF. In DNA, the CDR3 is TGTGCCAGTAGTATATCATCCGGGACAGATAGCAATCAGCCCCAGCATTTT.

The chain has TRBV6-4 and TRBJ2-7, with TRBD1 identical over 9 bases. The ends lost 7 bases at V and 6 bases at J; junction bases unmatched: 16. The germline CDR1 and CDR2 sequences are MRHNA and SNTAGT. This CDR3 has 16 amino acids. CDR3 in DNA: TGTGCCAGCACCACCCTGGGGGGGGGACAGGGACGCGAGCAGTACTTC. This encodes CASTTLGGGQGREQYF.

This chain links TRBV5-1 with TRBJ1-1; perhaps TRBD1 as D (6 bases). Germline CDR1 and CDR2: SGHRS and YFSETQ. This CDR3 has 14 amino acids. Trimming pared 6 bases from V and 2 bases from J, leaving 14 bases between. The chain's CDR3 is CASNREYYNTEAFF. The CDR3 bases are TGCGCCAGCAACAGGGAATACTACAACACTGAAGCTTTCTTT.

This chain joins TRBV2 and TRBJ1-3; D call uncertain. This CDR3 has 14 amino acids. CDR1 is SNHLY, CDR2 FYNNEI, per germline. V dropped 8 bases and J dropped 0 bases, with 11 bases sitting between them. CDR3 residues: CASEEALSGNTIYF. In nucleotides, the CDR3 is TGTGCCAGCGAGGAGGCTCTCTCTGGAAACACCATATATTTT. The full variable domain, in which reference TRBV2 and TRBJ1-3 provide the parts outside the CDR3, is EPEVTQTPSHQVTQMGQEVILRCVPISNHLYFYWYRQILGQKVEFLVSFYNNEISEKSEIFDDQFSVERPDGSNFTLKIRSTKLEDSAMYFCASEEALSGNTIYFGEGSWLTVV.

The DNA of the CDR3 is TGTGCCAGCAGCTTATTCACTAGCGGGAGTGCCTACAATGAGCAGTTCTTC. Its translation: CASSLFTSGSAYNEQFF. This chain links TRBV11-2 with TRBJ2-1, with TRBD2 matching 11 bases. Germline V lookup: CDR1 SGHAT, CDR2 FQNNGV. V shed 2 bases and J 2 bases; nucleotides not matched to a gene: 5. The CDR3 contains 17 residues.

The J gene is TRBJ1-4, the V gene TRBV25-1, with D maybe TRBD1 (5 bases). The germline gives CDR1 MGHDK, CDR2 SYGVNS. CDR3 length: 15 residues. V lost 9 bases and J lost 5, with 19 bases in between. The CDR3, as DNA: TGTGCCAGAAGAGAGTGGCCAGGGCCGAATGAAAAACTGTTTTTT. Its translation is CARREWPGPNEKLFF. The variable domain in full, completed from reference TRBV25-1 and TRBJ1-4, reads EADIYQTPRYLVIGTGKKITLECSQTMGHDKMYWYQQDPGMELHLIHYSYGVNSTEKGDLSSESTVSRIRTEHFPLTLESARPSHTSQYLCARREWPGPNEKLFFGSGTQLSVL.

The chain employs TRBV9 and TRBJ2-7; 11 bases agree with TRBD2. The V and J ends lost 3 bases and 0 bases, in that order; junction bases with no gene match: 2. Looked up from germline, CDR1 is SGDLS and CDR2 is YYNGEE. The CDR3 has 15 amino acids. Here the CDR3 DNA reads TGTGCCAGCAGCGAGGGACTAGCGGACTCCTACGAGCAGTACTTC. As protein: CASSEGLADSYEQYF. Together with reference TRBV9 and TRBJ2-7, the CDR3 gives the full variable domain: DSGVTQTPKHLITATGQRVTLRCSPRSGDLSVYWYQQSLDQGLQFLIQYYNGEERAKGNILERFSAQQFPDLHSELNLSSLELGDSALYFCASSEGLADSYEQYFGPGTRLTVT.

V and J are TRBV13 and TRBJ1-1; 8 nucleotides line up with TRBD1. The germline V gene has CDR1 PRHDT and CDR2 FYEKMQ (reference sequence). The CDR3 runs 14 residues. V trimming: 4 bases; J trimming: 6 bases; junction bases outside the gene matches: 7. In nucleotides, the CDR3 is TGTGCCAGCAGCTCCAGGGGGCGCGAGTCTGAAGCTTTCTTT. It yields the protein CASSSRGRESEAFF.

This clone appeared once. V gene TRBV30 combines with J gene TRBJ2-2, with D unclear. The germline V and J ends were trimmed by 2 bases and 1 base, with 5 bases remaining between them. The CDR3 has 13 amino acids. Germline V gene data show CDR1 as GTSNPN and CDR2 as SVGIG (reference sequence). This CDR3 is CAWSLVNTGELFF. The CDR3 DNA sequence: TGTGCCTGGAGTCTAGTGAACACCGGGGAGCTGTTTTTT.

On this clone: This sample also contains other DNA sequences that code for the same CDR3. DNA of the CDR3: TGTGCCAGTAGTTTCGCCAGGGGGGAGACCCAGTACTTC. Its translation is CASSFARGETQYF. V and J are TRBV19 and TRBJ2-5, with TRBD1 identical over 7 bases. CDR3 length: 13 amino acids. V lost 5 bases to trimming and J lost 5 bases; unmatched junction nucleotides: 5. Germline values: CDR1 LNHDA, CDR2 SQIVND (reference sequence).

The genes are TRBV15 and TRBJ1-5, with a possible D match to TRBD1 (6 bases). The CDR3 has 14 residues. V was trimmed by 2 bases and J by 8 bases, leaving 13 bases between them. Germline assignment: CDR1 LNHNV and CDR2 YYDKDF (reference sequence). DNA of the CDR3: TGTGCCACCAGCAGAACAGGGCCCGATGAGCCCCAGCATTTT. As protein: CATSRTGPDEPQHF. Supplemented by reference TRBV15 and TRBJ1-5, the full variable domain reads DAMVIQNPRYQVTQFGKPVTLSCSQTLNHNVMYWYQQKSSQAPKLLFHYYDKDFNNEADTPDNFQSRRPNTSFCFLDIRSPGLGDTAMYLCATSRTGPDEPQHFGDGTRLSIL.

The gene calls are TRBV11-2 and TRBJ2-3, with 7 bases aligning to TRBD2. With V trimmed by 5 bases and J by 2 bases, 10 bases remained unmatched. Per the germline V gene, CDR1 is SGHAT and CDR2 is FQNNGV. The CDR3 extends over 16 amino acids. CDR3 residues: CASSPLGGSLTDTQYF. The CDR3 region has the DNA TGTGCCAGCAGCCCGCTTGGCGGGAGCCTCACAGATACGCAGTATTTT. Supplemented by reference TRBV11-2 and TRBJ2-3, the full variable domain reads EAGVAQSPRYKIIEKRQSVAFWCNPISGHATLYWYQQILGQGPKLLIQFQNNGVVDDSQLPKDRFSAERLKGVDSTLKIQPAKLEDSAVYLCASSPLGGSLTDTQYFGPGTRLTVL.